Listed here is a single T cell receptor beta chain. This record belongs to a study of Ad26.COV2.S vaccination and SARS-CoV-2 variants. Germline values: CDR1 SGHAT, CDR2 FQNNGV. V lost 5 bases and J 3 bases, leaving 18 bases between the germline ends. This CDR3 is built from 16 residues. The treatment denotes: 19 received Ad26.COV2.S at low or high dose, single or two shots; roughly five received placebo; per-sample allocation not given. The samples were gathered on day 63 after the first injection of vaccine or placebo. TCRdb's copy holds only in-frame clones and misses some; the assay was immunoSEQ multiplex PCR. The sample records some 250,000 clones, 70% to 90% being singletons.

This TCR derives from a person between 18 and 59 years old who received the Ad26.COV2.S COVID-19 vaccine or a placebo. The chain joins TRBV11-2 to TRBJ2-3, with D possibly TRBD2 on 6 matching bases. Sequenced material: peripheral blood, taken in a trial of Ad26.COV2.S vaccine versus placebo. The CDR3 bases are TGTGCCAGCAGCCGGATCCCAGGGAGGCAAACAGATACGCAGTATTTT. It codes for CASSRIPGRQTDTQYF.